One and the same sample provided the 32 T cell receptor beta chains below, sequenced in a study of T-cell memory formation after mild COVID-19. Via MiXCR, TCRdb re-called the 5' RACE reads, giving one row per CDR3 protein. Among tens of thousands of distinct CDR3 sequences listed, approximately 15% were seen once. The sequenced sample was PBMCs or a T cell subset sorted from them (not recorded which). These TCRs come from an adult woman who had mild COVID-19 (a few samples of this study predate the infection). Cell type and time point are not known.

The chain couples TRBV29-1 to TRBJ2-7; the D gene is possibly TRBD2 (6 bases). The germline V and J ends were trimmed by 3 bases and 7 bases, with 13 bases remaining between them. Germline assignment: CDR1 SQVTM and CDR2 ANQGSEA. The CDR3 spans 12 residues. The CDR3 DNA follows: TGCAGCGTTGAGGGACTCTATCGGGAGCAGTACTTC. Encoded protein: CSVEGLYREQYF.

In this sample, this clonotype turned up a few times. The chain couples TRBV20-1 to TRBJ2-5; D might be TRBD2 (6 bases). The CDR3 consists of 17 residues. The V and J ends lost 0 bases and 0 bases respectively, with 17 bases between them. Germline V CDR1 and CDR2: DFQATT, SNEGSKA (reference sequence). CDR3 region: CSARDLWREQNQETQYF. The CDR3 nucleotides are TGCAGTGCTAGAGATCTTTGGAGGGAACAGAACCAAGAGACCCAGTACTTC.

This clonotype has more than one count but fewer than ten. This rearrangement joins TRBV7-9 to TRBJ2-7, with D perhaps TRBD1 or TRBD2 (5 bases each). Germline V gene sequence: CDR1 SEHNR, CDR2 FQNEAQ (reference sequence). The CDR3 is 15 residues long. Trimming pared 1 base from V and 5 bases from J, leaving 15 bases between. In DNA, the CDR3 is TGTGCCAGCAGCTTAGAAAAAGGGGACGGGGACGAGCAGTACTTC. Amino acids: CASSLEKGDGDEQYF.

The chain recombines TRBV7-6 with TRBJ2-3, with 8 bases matching TRBD2. V shed 0 bases and J 2 bases; nucleotides not matched to a gene: 16. Germline assignment: CDR1 SGHVS and CDR2 FNYEAQ. The CDR3 is 20 amino acids. CDR3 bases: TGTGCCAGCAGCTTAGCCTCAGAACCACCGACTAGCGAGGACACAGATACGCAGTATTTT. Translating it yields CASSLASEPPTSEDTDTQYF. Combining the CDR3 with reference TRBV7-6 and TRBJ2-3 gives the whole variable domain GAGVSQSPRYKVTKRGQDVALRCDPISGHVSLYWYRQALGQGPEFLTYFNYEAQQDKSGLPNDRFSAERPEGSISTLTIQRTEQRDSAMYRCASSLASEPPTSEDTDTQYFGPGTRLTVL.

This clonotype has a handful of counts. The rearrangement joins TRBV19 to TRBJ2-7; 7 nucleotides match TRBD1. CDR1 is LNHDA and CDR2 is SQIVND in the germline V gene (reference sequence). There are 11 residues in the CDR3. V was clipped by 6 bases and J by 7 bases; unmatched bases: 3. As DNA, the CDR3 is TGTGCCAGTAGGACAGGGTTAGAGCAGTACTTC. The encoded protein is CASRTGLEQYF.

This clonotype has more than one count but fewer than ten. The V call is TRBV7-2, the J call TRBJ2-1; the match to TRBD2 covers 11 bases. Losses at the gene ends were 5 bases for V and 0 bases for J; bases not matched to a gene: 9. Germline CDR1 and CDR2: SGHTA and FQGNSA. The CDR3 extends over 18 amino acids. The DNA of the CDR3 is TGTGCCAGCAGCCTGTCGACTAGCGGGGAAAGCTCCTACAATGAGCAGTTCTTC. It codes for CASSLSTSGESSYNEQFF.

In its sample, this clonotype was seen many times. V usage is TRBV4-1 and J usage is TRBJ2-1; TRBD2 matches at 10 bases. Germline V CDR1 and CDR2: MGHRA, YSYEKL. V was pared by 0 bases and J by 4 bases, with 15 bases of the junction left unmatched. The CDR3 length is 20 residues. The chain's CDR3 is CASSQDFVAGGHMGYNEQFF. In DNA, the CDR3 is TGCGCCAGCAGCCAAGACTTCGTAGCGGGGGGCCACATGGGGTACAATGAGCAGTTCTTC.

The chain employs TRBV12-3 or TRBV12-4 and TRBJ2-3, with 9 bases fitting TRBD2. V lost 3 bases to trimming and J lost 2 bases; unmatched junction nucleotides: 9. This CDR3 contains 17 residues. The CDR3 region is CASSFSVAGAFTDTQYF. The CDR3 bases are TGTGCCAGCAGTTTTTCCGTAGCGGGGGCCTTCACAGATACGCAGTATTTT.

This clonotype has just a few counts. The V and J genes are TRBV4-3 and TRBJ2-5; no clear D gene. V was trimmed by 0 bases and J by 1 base, leaving 12 bases between them. This CDR3 has 16 residues. Germline-derived CDR1 and CDR2 are LGHNA and YSLEER. CDR3 in DNA: TGCGCCAGCAGCCAAGACGGCTCTCAGGCCCAAGAGACCCAGTACTTC. As protein: CASSQDGSQAQETQYF.

This clonotype came up a few times. The chain recombines TRBV9 with TRBJ2-3, with 7 nucleotides matching TRBD2. The CDR3 runs to 16 residues. The J segment lost 2 bases and the V segment lost 0 bases, leaving 6 bases of the junction unmatched. CDR1 and CDR2 from the germline V gene are SGDLS and YYNGEE. The DNA of the CDR3 is TGTGCCAGCAGCGTAGTTGCGGGAGAGGTCACAGATACGCAGTATTTT. It specifies CASSVVAGEVTDTQYF.

This chain links TRBV12-3 or TRBV12-4 with TRBJ2-5; D possibly corresponds to TRBD2 (5 bases). CDR3 length: 14 residues. Trimming pared 1 base from V and 4 bases from J, leaving 10 bases between. CDR3 amino acids: CASSLGGSGETQYF. For the CDR3, the DNA is TGTGCCAGCAGTTTAGGAGGGTCCGGAGAGACCCAGTACTTC.

Only a few counts were recorded for this clonotype. The chain carries TRBV27 and TRBJ2-7, with a tentative D call TRBD2 (5 bases). CDR1 MNHEY and CDR2 SMNVEV come from the germline V gene (reference sequence). This CDR3 has 14 amino acids. The germline V and J ends were trimmed by 5 bases and 2 bases, with 13 bases remaining between them. CDR3 loop: CASSPRGTAYEQYF. CDR3 coding DNA: TGTGCCAGCAGTCCTCGGGGAACCGCCTACGAGCAGTACTTC.

This clonotype was counted between two and nine times. V gene TRBV29-1 combines with J gene TRBJ1-1; a possible D gene is TRBD1 (5 bases). Germline V lookup: CDR1 SQVTM, CDR2 ANQGSEA. V lost 5 bases and J lost 8, with 9 bases in between. CDR3 size: 10 residues. The CDR3 region is CSVYWTEAFF. In DNA form, the CDR3 reads TGCAGCGTTTATTGGACAGAAGCTTTCTTT.

This clonotype was counted a few times. This rearrangement joins TRBV25-1 to TRBJ1-6; no clear D gene. Germline V gives CDR1 MGHDK, CDR2 SYGVNS. The ends were cut back, 7 bases at V and 9 bases at J, with 16 bases in the middle. There are 14 residues in the CDR3. For the CDR3, the DNA is TGTGCCAGCATAGGGTCTTCACCGAGTTCACCCCTCCACTTT. This encodes CASIGSSPSSPLHF.

This clonotype was detected many times. The genes are TRBV5-1 and TRBJ2-3, with 8 bases lining up with TRBD1. The CDR3 has 15 residues. The germline gives CDR1 SGHRS, CDR2 YFSETQ. V trimming: 4 bases; J trimming: 4 bases; junction bases outside the gene matches: 8. CDR3 protein: CASSPDDRGPDTQYF. The CDR3 nucleotides read TGCGCCAGCAGCCCGGACGACAGGGGCCCAGATACGCAGTATTTT.

In its sample, this clonotype was seen many times. This chain joins TRBV4-1 and TRBJ2-3; D might be TRBD2 (7 bases). Germline V gives CDR1 MGHRA, CDR2 YSYEKL. Between the trimmed V and J ends, which lost 4 bases and 3 bases, there was a span of 14 bases. The CDR3 consists of 15 residues. CDR3 protein: CASSRGGPGTDTQYF. The DNA for the CDR3 is TGCGCCAGCAGCCGGGGGGGGCCGGGGACAGATACGCAGTATTTT.

The J gene is TRBJ2-2, the V gene TRBV5-1, with TRBD2 matching over 7 bases. The length of the CDR3 is 17 residues. J lost 0 bases, V lost 3 bases, and 8 bases had no gene match. Germline V CDR1 and CDR2: SGHRS, YFSETQ. The CDR3 coding sequence is TGCGCCAGCAGCTCCGAGATACTAGCGTCGAACACCGGGGAGCTGTTTTTT. Residues: CASSSEILASNTGELFF.

This sequence joins TRBV24-1 and TRBJ2-5, with 9 bases matching TRBD2. Germline V gene data show CDR1 as KGHDR and CDR2 as SFDVKD. The CDR3 spans 15 residues. J was trimmed by 1 base and V by 4 bases; bases with no gene match: 3. The CDR3 region is CATSDPTSGQETQYF. Here the CDR3 DNA reads TGTGCCACCAGTGACCCGACTAGCGGCCAAGAGACCCAGTACTTC.

The genes are TRBV6-8 and TRBJ2-7, with TRBD2 matching 11 bases. V was pared by 5 bases and J by 4 bases, with 4 bases of the junction left unmatched. The length of the CDR3 is 14 residues. Germline-derived CDR1 and CDR2 are MNHGY and SAAAGT. In nucleotides, the CDR3 is TGTGCCAGCAGTAAACTAGCGGGAGAATACGAGCAGTACTTC. Protein sequence: CASSKLAGEYEQYF.

This clonotype has at least ten counts. The J gene is TRBJ2-7, the V gene TRBV4-3; possible D gene TRBD2, 6 bases. The CDR3 sequence is 15 residues long. The germline V and J ends were trimmed by 4 bases and 2 bases, with 15 bases remaining between them. Germline V gives CDR1 LGHNA, CDR2 YSLEER. CDR3 sequence (DNA): TGCGCCAGCAGCCCCAGAGTAGCGGTAACCTACGAGCAGTACTTC. Amino acids: CASSPRVAVTYEQYF.

The rearrangement joins TRBV12-3 or TRBV12-4 to TRBJ2-4; the D is unclear. CDR3 length equals 14 residues. V was clipped by 1 base and J by 8 bases, with 12 bases between them. The CDR3 sequence: CASSLGSLPDIQYF. The CDR3 nucleotides are TGTGCCAGCAGTTTAGGTAGCCTCCCGGACATTCAGTACTTC.

This clonotype was recorded a few times. The rearrangement uses TRBV28 and TRBJ2-1; TRBD1 matches at 7 bases. This CDR3 contains 14 residues. Germline trimming cut 7 bases from V and 8 bases from J; bases unmatched to any gene: 11. Germline V lookup: CDR1 MDHEN, CDR2 SYDVKM. This CDR3 is CASKGSGTVDEQFF. The CDR3 coding sequence is TGTGCCAGCAAGGGGAGTGGGACAGTCGATGAGCAGTTCTTC.

The V gene is TRBV9, the J gene TRBJ1-1, with D maybe TRBD1 (5 bases). The CDR3 sequence is 14 residues long. V dropped 4 bases and J dropped 6 bases, with 16 bases sitting between them. Germline V gives CDR1 SGDLS, CDR2 YYNGEE. The CDR3 DNA reads TGTGCCAGCAGCCCGAAGGGGCAACCGGCTGAAGCTTTCTTT. It encodes CASSPKGQPAEAFF. Full variable domain (missing parts from reference TRBV9 and TRBJ1-1): DSGVTQTPKHLITATGQRVTLRCSPRSGDLSVYWYQQSLDQGLQFLIQYYNGEERAKGNILERFSAQQFPDLHSELNLSSLELGDSALYFCASSPKGQPAEAFFGQGTRLTVV.

This clonotype was seen a few times. The chain combines TRBV7-2 with TRBJ2-1; weak D call: TRBD2 (6 bases). The CDR3 runs to 16 residues. The germline V gene has CDR1 SGHTA and CDR2 FQGNSA. V was clipped by 8 bases and J by 4 bases, with 21 bases between them. The CDR3 coding sequence is TGTGCCAGCCATCAATGGGGGTTAGCGGAGTACAATGAGCAGTTCTTC. This gives the protein CASHQWGLAEYNEQFF.

This clonotype was observed a few times. This chain connects TRBV6-6 to TRBJ2-1; D is undetermined. This CDR3 spans 17 amino acids. The germline gives CDR1 MNHNY, CDR2 SVGAGI (reference sequence). Trimming left V 2 bases short and J 0 bases short, with 14 bases between. CDR3 sequence reads: CASSYPGLFGSYNEQFF. The CDR3 coding sequence is TGTGCCAGCAGTTACCCCGGGCTATTTGGCTCCTACAATGAGCAGTTCTTC.

The J gene is TRBJ2-7, the V gene TRBV7-9, with TRBD1 identical over 10 bases. The CDR3 is 14 amino acids. V was clipped by 7 bases and J by 1 base; unmatched bases: 4. Germline assignment: CDR1 SEHNR and CDR2 FQNEAQ (reference sequence). For the CDR3, the DNA is TGTGCCAGCATCCGGGACAGGGGTTCCTACGAGCAGTACTTC. Translation: CASIRDRGSYEQYF.

In this sample, this clonotype turned up a few times. This sequence joins TRBV7-7 and TRBJ2-3, with D maybe TRBD2 (7 bases). The CDR3 extends over 13 amino acids. Germline CDR1 and CDR2: SSHAT and FNYEAQ (reference sequence). V lost 5 bases to trimming and J lost 6 bases, with 12 bases between them. The CDR3 loop reads CASSRGGADTQYF. The CDR3, as DNA: TGTGCCAGCAGCCGTGGGGGGGCGGATACGCAGTATTTT.

This clonotype was picked up a small number of times. This rearrangement joins TRBV20-1 to TRBJ2-7, with a possible D match to TRBD2 (6 bases). The germline V gene encodes CDR1 DFQATT and CDR2 SNEGSKA (reference sequence). The CDR3 is 15 amino acids. Trimming took off 6 bases at V and 3 bases at J, with 21 bases between the two ends. The CDR3 coding sequence is TGCAGTGCAAGCGCTGAATGGAGGGAAAGCTACGAGCAGTACTTC. It specifies CSASAEWRESYEQYF.

This clonotype was found a few times. The rearrangement joins TRBV5-6 to TRBJ2-5; 7 bases fit TRBD2. V lost 4 bases and J lost 3; bases outside the gene matches: 3. The germline V gene has CDR1 SGHDT and CDR2 YYEEEE. The CDR3 has 13 residues. The CDR3 spells CASSVRGEETQYF. The CDR3 DNA sequence: TGTGCCAGCAGCGTCCGGGGGGAAGAGACCCAGTACTTC.

This clonotype was observed a handful of times. The chain employs TRBV15 and TRBJ2-3; weak D call: TRBD1 (5 bases). This CDR3 region has 18 residues. V was trimmed by 5 bases and J by 0 bases, leaving 21 bases between them. The germline V gene has CDR1 LNHNV and CDR2 YYDKDF (reference sequence). The CDR3 spells CATSSRPLQVPSTDTQYF. The CDR3 coding sequence is TGTGCCACCAGCTCCCGTCCCTTACAGGTGCCTAGCACAGATACGCAGTATTTT.

This clonotype was seen only a few times. This rearrangement joins TRBV4-2 to TRBJ1-2, with TRBD1 matching 11 bases. CDR3 length equals 16 residues. The junction had 4 bases not matched to a gene; V was cut back by 0 bases and J by 4 bases. Looked up from germline, CDR1 is LGHNA and CDR2 is YNFKEQ. In DNA form, the CDR3 reads TGTGCCAGCAGCCAAGATGGGACAGGGGGTGGCTATGGCTACACCTTC. The encoded protein is CASSQDGTGGGYGYTF.

In this sample, this clonotype turned up many times. J is TRBJ1-2 and V is TRBV29-1; D gene uncertain. The germline CDR1 and CDR2 sequences are SQVTM and ANQGSEA. The germline V and J ends were trimmed by 0 bases and 4 bases, with 12 bases remaining between them. The CDR3 loop spans 14 amino acids. The CDR3 protein is CSVEDQQRRYGYTF. In DNA, the CDR3 is TGCAGCGTTGAAGATCAACAGCGGCGCTATGGCTACACCTTC.